These T cell receptor beta chains were read from a single sample in a study of T-cell reconstitution after alpha-beta-depleted transplantation in children. TCRdb re-called the PCR reads through MiXCR, storing one row per CDR3 protein. The table includes some 390,000 distinct CDR3 sequences, approximately 20% detected once. This specimen was PBMCs from the stem cell graft donor, taken from the stem cell graft. These receptors originate from a human donor who donated a stem cell graft to a child with acute myeloid leukemia. Both conserved end residues are part of each CDR3. D genes are given only for firm matches. The listing skips clone size in some rows; elsewhere it reads once, few, many or a size class.

CDR3aa,CDR3nt,v_gene,d_gene,j_gene,abundance
CASSLNVGGGDYNEQFF,TGTGCCAGCAGTTTAAATGTTGGAGGGGGAGACTACAATGAGCAGTTCTTC,TRBV12-3/TRBV12-4,NA,TRBJ2-1,NA
CASSSYTGPGTDTQYF,TGTGCCAGCAGCTCCTACACAGGGCCGGGCACAGATACGCAGTATTTT,TRBV7-9,NA,TRBJ2-3,many
CASSQGVGNEQYF,TGCGCCAGCAGCCAAGGGGTGGGGAACGAGCAGTACTTC,TRBV4-3,NA,TRBJ2-7,few
CASSFWRQGVGEQYF,TGTGCCAGCAGTTTTTGGAGACAGGGGGTTGGCGAGCAGTACTTC,TRBV28,TRBD1,TRBJ2-7,once
CASSSSGGGYNEQFF,TGCGCCAGCAGCAGTAGCGGAGGGGGCTACAATGAGCAGTTCTTC,TRBV5-1,NA,TRBJ2-1,few
CSARGLAGLKTYNEQFF,TGCAGTGCTAGAGGACTAGCGGGCTTGAAAACCTACAATGAGCAGTTCTTC,TRBV20-1,TRBD2,TRBJ2-1,NA
CSARTSGDTYEQYF,TGCAGTGCTCGGACTAGCGGGGATACCTACGAGCAGTACTTC,TRBV20-1,TRBD2,TRBJ2-7,many
CAIPREAGVNEQFF,TGTGCCATCCCGAGGGAAGCGGGAGTGAATGAGCAGTTCTTC,TRBV7-9,TRBD2,TRBJ2-1,few
CASSRQGLDTQYF,TGCGCCAGCAGCCGACAGGGGCTAGATACGCAGTATTTT,TRBV4-1,TRBD1,TRBJ2-3,few
CASNPSWGQENYGYTF,TGCGCCAGCAACCCGAGTTGGGGACAGGAGAACTATGGCTACACCTTC,TRBV10-2,TRBD1,TRBJ1-2,few
CASSSGQGARSPLHF,TGTGCCAGCAGTTCGGGACAGGGGGCCCGGTCACCCCTCCACTTT,TRBV12-3/TRBV12-4,TRBD1,TRBJ1-6,NA
CASSSGTSGSDEQFF,TGTGCCAGCAGTAGCGGGACTAGCGGGAGTGATGAGCAGTTCTTC,TRBV12-3/TRBV12-4,TRBD2,TRBJ2-1,many
CASTPDPGGTEAFF,TGTGCCAGCACCCCCGACCCCGGGGGCACTGAAGCTTTCTTT,TRBV12-3/TRBV12-4,NA,TRBJ1-1,NA
CASSLARDRGLETQYF,TGTGCTAGCAGCTTAGCGCGCGACAGGGGGCTTGAGACCCAGTACTTC,TRBV7-7,TRBD1,TRBJ2-5,few
CASHEVGGTNYGYTF,TGTGCCAGCCACGAGGTGGGGGGTACTAACTATGGCTACACCTTC,TRBV28,NA,TRBJ1-2,NA